These 28 T cell receptor beta chains originate from one sample sequenced in a study of T cell clones after liver transplantation (dated by TCRdb to between 2018 and 2021). In the paper's terms, the time point label means: pre-transplant. Library preparation used the immunoSEQ multiplex PCR assay. TCRdb's version of the immuneACCESS table is confined to in-frame rearrangements and falls short of the full clone set. An unresolved V gene accounts for under half of the shortfall where checked; the remainder is of unknown origin. The sample table records 70,000 to 80,000 clones; around nine tenths of these occur just once. The top ten clonotypes cover roughly 3% of the sample. Sample: CD4+ T cells from blood, taken before liver transplant. Receptor source: a human donor who received a liver transplant.

The chain carries TRBV7-2 and TRBJ1-1, with a weak D call TRBD1 (5 bases). The germline gives CDR1 SGHTA, CDR2 FQGNSA. Trimming left V 2 bases short and J 4 bases short, with 14 bases between. CDR3 length equals 15 residues. The CDR3 reads CASSLSGYGTTEAFF. The CDR3 bases are TGTGCCAGCAGCTTATCAGGGTATGGTACCACTGAAGCTTTCTTT.

The chain recombines TRBV5-5 with TRBJ2-5; TRBD2 agrees at 8 bases. V gave up 4 bases and J gave up 1 base; unmatched junction bases: 6. This CDR3 has 15 amino acids. Germline loops: CDR1 SGHKS, CDR2 YYEKEE (reference sequence). CDR3 loop: CASSPKAGVQETQYF. DNA of the CDR3: TGTGCCAGCAGCCCCAAAGCGGGGGTCCAAGAGACCCAGTACTTC. Combining the CDR3 with reference TRBV5-5 and TRBJ2-5 gives the whole variable domain DAGVTQSPTHLIKTRGQQVTLRCSPISGHKSVSWYQQVLGQGPQFIFQYYEKEERGRGNFPDRFSARQFPNYSSELNVNALLLGDSALYLCASSPKAGVQETQYFGPGTRLLVL.

This clone has only one observation. J is TRBJ2-2 and V is TRBV14; TRBD1 might be the D (5 bases). Germline-derived CDR1 and CDR2 are SGHDN and FVKESK. V lost 1 base, J lost 4 bases, and 10 bases lay in between. This CDR3 is 15 amino acids long. CDR3 in amino acids: CASSQGPGPTGELFF. Written as DNA, the CDR3 is TGTGCCAGCAGCCAAGGACCAGGGCCCACCGGGGAGCTGTTTTTT.

The V gene is TRBV28, the J gene TRBJ2-5, with 10 bases lining up with TRBD1. This CDR3 is built from 18 residues. Per germline, CDR1 MDHEN and CDR2 SYDVKM. V lost 3 bases, J lost 5 bases, and 15 bases stayed unmatched. CDR3 residues: CASSFGASRTGGRETQYF. The CDR3 DNA is TGTGCCAGCAGTTTTGGAGCTTCAAGGACAGGGGGTAGGGAGACCCAGTACTTC.

The chain carries TRBV4-3 and TRBJ2-7, with TRBD2 matching 9 bases. V lost 4 bases to trimming and J lost 1 base; unmatched junction nucleotides: 5. The CDR3 contains 15 residues. Per the germline V gene, CDR1 is LGHNA and CDR2 is YSLEER. This CDR3 reads CASSLLAGGSYEQYF. CDR3 bases: TGCGCCAGCAGCCTACTAGCGGGCGGATCCTACGAGCAGTACTTC.

J is TRBJ1-2 and V is TRBV6-5; TRBD1 matches at 10 bases. The CDR3 contains 16 residues. Germline-derived CDR1 and CDR2 are MNHEY and SVGAGI. Trimming removed 0 bases from V and 4 bases from J; junction bases left unmatched: 5. The CDR3 is CASSYSTGGRGYGYTF. Written as DNA, the CDR3 is TGTGCCAGCAGTTACTCGACAGGGGGCAGGGGCTATGGCTACACCTTC.

The CDR3 here is CASRRTDYEQYF. The CDR3 DNA is TGTGCCAGCAGGCGGACAGACTACGAGCAGTACTTC. The V gene is TRBV28, the J gene TRBJ2-7; a possible D gene is TRBD1 (6 bases). The CDR3 is 12 amino acids. V was shortened by 6 bases and J by 3 bases, with 9 bases between the two germline ends. Germline CDR1 and CDR2: MDHEN and SYDVKM.

V usage is TRBV19 and J usage is TRBJ1-5; TRBD1 might be the D (5 bases). From germline, CDR1 is LNHDA and CDR2 SQIVND (reference sequence). The ends were cut back, 7 bases at V and 0 bases at J, with 13 bases in the middle. This CDR3 is 15 amino acids long. The CDR3 reads CASTRLGGSNQPQHF. In nucleotides, the CDR3 is TGTGCCAGTACCAGACTCGGGGGTAGCAATCAGCCCCAGCATTTT.

V gene TRBV19 combines with J gene TRBJ1-2; a weak D match, TRBD1 (5 bases). The germline CDR1 and CDR2 sequences are LNHDA and SQIVND (reference sequence). Trimming removed 2 bases from V and 5 bases from J, with 12 bases in between. There are 14 residues in the CDR3. CDR3 bases: TGTGCCAGTAGTATACTGGGGACCTCTTATGGCTACACCTTC. Its translation is CASSILGTSYGYTF.

CDR3 in amino acids: CASSWRGGGRGHNEQFF. In nucleotides, the CDR3 is TGTGCCAGCAGCTGGCGGGGCGGCGGGAGAGGCCACAATGAGCAGTTCTTC. This rearrangement joins TRBV13 to TRBJ2-1; 7 bases match TRBD2. The V gene end was trimmed by 4 bases and the J gene end by 5 bases; junction bases not matched to a gene: 14. The V gene's germline CDR1 is PRHDT and CDR2 FYEKMQ (reference sequence). CDR3 size: 17 residues.

J is TRBJ2-3 and V is TRBV29-1; D uncertain. Germline assignment: CDR1 SQVTM and CDR2 ANQGSEA. Trimming removed 4 bases from V and 0 bases from J, with 8 bases in between. This CDR3 spans 13 amino acids. The CDR3 here is CSVVGPSTDTQYF. CDR3 DNA sequence: TGCAGCGTTGTAGGGCCGAGCACAGATACGCAGTATTTT.

This rearrangement joins TRBV18 to TRBJ1-1; 8 nucleotides line up with TRBD1. The length of the CDR3 is 15 residues. Germline CDR1 is KGHSH and CDR2 is LQKENI. V lost 6 bases, J lost 3 bases, and 9 bases stayed unmatched. Here the CDR3 DNA reads TGTGCCAGCTCTCATGGACAGGGTAGGGACACTGAAGCTTTCTTT. Translated, it gives CASSHGQGRDTEAFF.

The V call is TRBV7-2, the J call TRBJ2-3; 11 positions agree with TRBD2. Germline CDR1 is SGHTA and CDR2 is FQGNSA. J gave up 6 bases and V 1 base, and 9 bases lay outside the gene matches. This CDR3 has 17 amino acids. The CDR3 bases are TGTGCCAGCAGCTTAGGAAGACTAGCGGGAAGTAAGGATACGCAGTATTTT. It is translated as CASSLGRLAGSKDTQYF.

V and J are TRBV15 and TRBJ2-3; 11 bases are a match to TRBD2. The V segment lost 5 bases and the J segment 6 bases; nucleotides outside the gene matches: 10. CDR3 length equals 16 residues. Germline-derived CDR1 and CDR2 are LNHNV and YYDKDF (reference sequence). CDR3 DNA: TGTGCCACCAGCGACCTTAGCGGGAGGGCCGGGGATACGCAGTATTTT. Translated, it gives CATSDLSGRAGDTQYF.

The chain joins TRBV6-1 to TRBJ2-1, with 7 positions matching TRBD2. In germline, CDR1 is MNHNS, CDR2 SASEGT. The CDR3 contains 15 residues. The V and J ends lost 7 bases and 0 bases, in that order; junction bases with no gene match: 6. The CDR3 region has the DNA TGTGCCAGCACCGGGACTACCGTCTCCTACAATGAGCAGTTCTTC. Protein product: CASTGTTVSYNEQFF.

In this sample, this clone turned up once. The CDR3 loop reads CASSRSDEQYF. The CDR3 nucleotides are TGTGCCAGCTCACGATCAGACGAGCAGTACTTC. The V gene is TRBV18, the J gene TRBJ2-7; D gene unclear. Trimming stripped 4 bases from V and 5 bases from J, with 6 bases between. CDR1 is KGHSH, CDR2 LQKENI, per germline. The CDR3 runs 11 residues.

This clone occurred a few times. This sequence joins TRBV2 and TRBJ2-6; 8 bases are a match to TRBD1. CDR1 is SNHLY, CDR2 FYNNEI, per germline. With 7 bases clipped from V and 0 bases from J, the junction kept 11 bases outside the gene matches. This CDR3 is 18 amino acids long. The CDR3 sequence: CASTRGQGLGSGANVLTF. The CDR3 region has the DNA TGTGCCAGCACGCGAGGACAGGGTTTGGGCTCTGGGGCCAACGTCCTGACTTTC.

The chain recombines TRBV2 with TRBJ2-2; no reliable D call. Trimming pared 1 base from V and 4 bases from J, leaving 4 bases between. The germline gives CDR1 SNHLY, CDR2 FYNNEI. The CDR3 is 13 residues long. CDR3 in amino acids: CASSEVSTGELFF. The CDR3 region has the DNA TGTGCCAGCAGTGAAGTGTCCACCGGGGAGCTGTTTTTT.

The chain couples TRBV30 to TRBJ1-5; D call uncertain. This CDR3 is 15 amino acids long. Germline CDR1 GTSNPN, CDR2 SVGIG (reference sequence). Trimming left V 3 bases short and J 6 bases short, with 18 bases between. The CDR3: CAWSSPGSSSQPQHF. CDR3 DNA: TGTGCCTGGAGCTCGCCGGGGAGCTCCAGTCAGCCCCAGCATTTT.

J is TRBJ1-2 and V is TRBV27; D may be TRBD1 (5 bases). Trimming stripped 6 bases from V and 5 bases from J, with 10 bases between. CDR3 length: 12 amino acids. Germline lookup yields CDR1 MNHEY and CDR2 SMNVEV (reference sequence). CDR3 residues: CASSSWGYGYTF. CDR3 coding DNA: TGTGCCAGCAGCTCCTGGGGGTATGGCTACACCTTC.

CDR3 DNA: TGTGCCAGCAGCTTAAATGGGGACTATGGCTACACCTTC. The encoded protein is CASSLNGDYGYTF. This chain connects TRBV11-1 to TRBJ1-2; D unresolved. Germline CDR1 reads SGHAT; CDR2 reads FQDESV (reference sequence). Trimming stripped 2 bases from V and 3 bases from J, with 7 bases between. The CDR3 consists of 13 residues.

CDR3 in DNA: TGTGCCAGCAGCGTAGTACTTTACAATGAGCAGTTCTTC. It encodes CASSVVLYNEQFF. The chain employs TRBV9 and TRBJ2-1; D not certain. Germline CDR1 and CDR2: SGDLS and YYNGEE. Trimming stripped 0 bases from V and 4 bases from J, with 5 bases between. This CDR3 spans 13 amino acids. Drawing the rest from reference TRBV9 and TRBJ2-1, the complete variable domain is DSGVTQTPKHLITATGQRVTLRCSPRSGDLSVYWYQQSLDQGLQFLIQYYNGEERAKGNILERFSAQQFPDLHSELNLSSLELGDSALYFCASSVVLYNEQFFGPGTRLTVL.

The V gene is TRBV7-9, the J gene TRBJ2-7; 9 bases map to TRBD1. The junction had 9 bases not matched to a gene; V was cut back by 1 base and J by 2 bases. Germline V CDR1 and CDR2: SEHNR, FQNEAQ (reference sequence). The CDR3 covers 17 residues. The CDR3 DNA follows: TGTGCCAGCAGCTTAGGAGGTTGGGGACAGGGTACCTACGAGCAGTACTTC. Protein: CASSLGGWGQGTYEQYF.

CDR3 in DNA: TGTGCCAGCAGCCAAGTACCCACCGGGGAGCTGTTTTTT. Translating it yields CASSQVPTGELFF. The chain employs TRBV14 and TRBJ2-2; no clear D. The CDR3 sequence is 13 residues long. CDR1 is SGHDN and CDR2 is FVKESK in the germline V gene. Trimming took off 1 base at V and 4 bases at J, with 4 bases between the two ends. The variable domain in full, completed from reference TRBV14 and TRBJ2-2, reads EAGVTQFPSHSVIEKGQTVTLRCDPISGHDNLYWYRRVMGKEIKFLLHFVKESKQDESGMPNNRFLAERTGGTYSTLKVQPAELEDSGVYFCASSQVPTGELFFGEGSRLTVL.

V is TRBV5-1 and J is TRBJ2-6, with D possibly TRBD1 on 6 matching bases. This CDR3 spans 15 amino acids. The germline CDR1 and CDR2 sequences are SGHRS and YFSETQ. V lost 5 bases and J lost 0, with 9 bases in between. The CDR3 here is CASSGGHSGANVLTF. The CDR3 region has the DNA TGCGCCAGCAGTGGGGGACACTCTGGGGCCAACGTCCTGACTTTC. Combining the CDR3 with reference TRBV5-1 and TRBJ2-6 gives the whole variable domain KAGVTQTPRYLIKTRGQQVTLSCSPISGHRSVSWYQQTPGQGLQFLFEYFSETQRNKGNFPGRFSGRQFSNSRSEMNVSTLELGDSALYLCASSGGHSGANVLTFGAGSRLTVL.

This chain uses TRBV29-1 with TRBJ2-2; the D gene is possibly TRBD2 (6 bases). The CDR3 has 13 amino acids. V was pared by 4 bases and J by 4 bases, with 10 bases between. The germline gives CDR1 SQVTM, CDR2 ANQGSEA. CDR3 amino acids: CSVGVAATGELFF. As DNA, the CDR3 is TGCAGCGTTGGGGTAGCGGCCACCGGGGAGCTGTTTTTT.

The chain links TRBV2 to TRBJ1-5; 7 bases fit TRBD1. Germline V gene lookup returns CDR1 SNHLY and CDR2 FYNNEI. J lost 1 base, V lost 7 bases, and 7 bases had no gene match. The CDR3 length is 15 residues. CDR3 residues: CASKRDRGSNQPQHF. CDR3 in DNA: TGTGCCAGCAAAAGGGACAGAGGGAGCAATCAGCCCCAGCATTTT.

This clone has just one count. V and J are TRBV2 and TRBJ2-1; no definite D call. The CDR3 loop spans 11 amino acids. V was trimmed by 2 bases and J by 10 bases, leaving 6 bases between them. Looked up from germline, CDR1 is SNHLY and CDR2 is FYNNEI. Here the CDR3 DNA reads TGTGCCAGCAGTGAAAGGCAAGAGCAGTTCTTC. Residues: CASSERQEQFF.